The 19 T cell receptor beta chains presented below share a single source sample, sequenced in a study of T cell repertoires in cytomegalovirus infection. From the reads, TCRdb called clonotypes with MiXCR, one entry per CDR3 protein. The repertoire holds approximately 160,000 distinct CDR3 sequences, roughly 15% seen once, with approximately 18% in the top ten. The sample consisted of CD8+ T cells from PBMCs. All receptors come from a human donor in good health (CMV status not recorded). Some clones in this sample may be carry-over from other donors' samples.

This clonotype was seen many times. The CDR3 DNA reads TGTGCCAGCAGCTTAGGAAATACGCAGTATTTT. It codes for CASSLGNTQYF. The chain employs TRBV7-2 and TRBJ2-3; unclear D gene. Germline-derived CDR1 and CDR2 are SGHTA and FQGNSA. The CDR3 extends over 11 amino acids. Trimming left V 1 base short and J 7 bases short, with 3 bases between.

This clonotype has ten or more counts. The chain carries TRBV5-4 and TRBJ2-1; a possible D gene is TRBD1 (5 bases). CDR1 is SGHNT and CDR2 is YYREEE in the germline V gene (reference sequence). Trimming left V 2 bases short and J 7 bases short, with 13 bases between. CDR3 length: 14 residues. Here the CDR3 reads CASSFQGLRNEQFF. The CDR3 bases are TGTGCCAGCAGCTTCCAGGGCCTTCGGAATGAGCAGTTCTTC.

The chain carries TRBV4-1 and TRBJ2-2, with TRBD1 as a possible D gene (5 bases). There are 14 residues in the CDR3. Looked up from germline, CDR1 is MGHRA and CDR2 is YSYEKL. Trimming took off 3 bases at V and 3 bases at J, with 8 bases between the two ends. CDR3 sequence reads: CASSQRQYTGELFF. CDR3 nucleotides: TGCGCCAGCAGCCAGAGACAGTACACCGGGGAGCTGTTTTTT.

The chain has TRBV6-1 and TRBJ1-2, with 12 nucleotides matching TRBD1. The length of the CDR3 is 13 residues. The germline V gene has CDR1 MNHNS and CDR2 SASEGT. The V segment lost 6 bases and the J segment 8 bases; nucleotides outside the gene matches: 4. In nucleotides, the CDR3 is TGTGCCAGCAGGGGACAGGGGGCTGAAGGCTACACCTTC. Translation gives CASRGQGAEGYTF.

The CDR3 nucleotides are TGCAGTGCTAGGAGTCGGGCCGCTTTCGAGCAGTACTTC. This sequence encodes CSARSRAAFEQYF. This chain joins TRBV20-1 and TRBJ2-7; no reliable D call. V lost 3 bases and J 6 bases, leaving 15 bases between the germline ends. This CDR3 has 13 amino acids. Germline V gene data show CDR1 as DFQATT and CDR2 as SNEGSKA (reference sequence).

This clonotype was seen ten or more times. The chain is built from TRBV6-5 and TRBJ2-7, with TRBD1 matching over 7 bases. This CDR3 contains 14 residues. Germline values: CDR1 MNHEY, CDR2 SVGAGI. After removal of 2 bases from V and 3 bases from J, the junction contained 4 bases not matched to a gene. CDR3 region: CASSYMGQIYEQYF. The CDR3 nucleotides read TGTGCCAGCAGTTACATGGGACAGATCTACGAGCAGTACTTC.

This clonotype was seen a few times. V is TRBV29-1 and J is TRBJ2-2; D may be TRBD2 (5 bases). The germline gives CDR1 SQVTM, CDR2 ANQGSEA. The CDR3 totals 11 residues. V dropped 5 bases and J dropped 6 bases, with 7 bases sitting between them. The CDR3 sequence is CSVREPGELFF. DNA for the CDR3: TGCAGCGTTAGGGAGCCCGGGGAGCTGTTTTTT.

CDR3 nucleotides: TGCGCCAGCAGTGAGGGCGGGAGGTTTAATGAGCAGTTCTTC. Translated, it gives CASSEGGRFNEQFF. The V and J genes are TRBV10-2 and TRBJ2-1; 8 nucleotides agree with TRBD2. The CDR3 totals 14 residues. Germline lookup yields CDR1 WSHSY and CDR2 SAAADI. Trimming took 2 bases from V and 7 from J; bases not matched to a gene: 4.

V and J are TRBV27 and TRBJ2-1; no clear D. The CDR3 consists of 14 residues. Germline values: CDR1 MNHEY, CDR2 SMNVEV (reference sequence). Between the trimmed V and J ends, which lost 0 bases and 2 bases, there was a span of 5 bases. The chain's CDR3 is CASSLSYAYNEQFF. CDR3 in DNA: TGTGCCAGCAGTTTATCGTACGCCTACAATGAGCAGTTCTTC.

This clonotype was observed a few times. V is TRBV6-5 and J is TRBJ2-1; a weak D match, TRBD1 (6 bases). There are 18 residues in the CDR3. V dropped 0 bases and J dropped 5 bases, with 20 bases sitting between them. Germline V gives CDR1 MNHEY, CDR2 SVGAGI. The CDR3 spells CASSYSKFSRTEDNEQFF. In DNA, the CDR3 is TGTGCCAGCAGTTACTCGAAGTTCAGCAGGACAGAGGACAATGAGCAGTTCTTC.

This clonotype occurred a few times. The rearrangement uses TRBV7-2 and TRBJ1-2; D unclear. Germline V gives CDR1 SGHTA, CDR2 FQGNSA. This CDR3 is built from 11 residues. Between the trimmed V and J ends, which lost 8 bases and 6 bases, there was a span of 10 bases. As DNA, the CDR3 is TGTGCCAGCGTCAAGGGCGATGGCTACACCTTC. Translating it yields CASVKGDGYTF.

This clonotype was found a few times. J is TRBJ1-1 and V is TRBV9, with D unresolved. Germline CDR1 is SGDLS and CDR2 is YYNGEE. Trimming removed 0 bases at V and 3 bases at J, with 6 bases between. The CDR3 totals 13 residues. The CDR3 is CASSVEHYTEAFF. The CDR3 DNA is TGTGCCAGCAGCGTAGAACACTACACTGAAGCTTTCTTT.

The rearrangement links TRBV7-9 to TRBJ2-1, with 10 bases matching TRBD2. The CDR3 totals 17 residues. V lost 0 bases to trimming and J lost 6 bases; unmatched junction nucleotides: 8. Germline V gene lookup returns CDR1 SEHNR and CDR2 FQNEAQ (reference sequence). CDR3 nucleotides: TGTGCCAGCAGCTTAGCGCAGGGACTAGCGTCGGCCAATGAGCAGTTCTTC. It codes for CASSLAQGLASANEQFF.

This clonotype was detected a few times. This chain connects TRBV7-2 to TRBJ2-1; 10 nucleotides agree with TRBD2. Germline V gene data show CDR1 as SGHTA and CDR2 as FQGNSA. The J segment lost 12 bases and the V segment lost 0 bases, leaving 17 bases of the junction unmatched. The CDR3 has 18 residues. CDR3 protein: CASSLADGSGGLRFWQFF. The CDR3 DNA reads TGTGCCAGCAGCTTAGCGGATGGTAGCGGGGGGCTACGATTTTGGCAGTTCTTC.

This clonotype was found a few times. This chain uses TRBV7-8 with TRBJ2-4, with 12 bases fitting TRBD1. V lost 1 base, J lost 0 bases, and 1 base stayed unmatched. Germline V gives CDR1 SGHVS, CDR2 FQNEAQ. This CDR3 region has 17 residues. CDR3: CASSLEGQGAAKNIQYF. The CDR3 DNA reads TGTGCCAGCAGCTTAGAGGGACAGGGGGCAGCCAAAAACATTCAGTACTTC.

This clonotype was counted only a few times. The chain employs TRBV7-9 and TRBJ1-4; unclear D gene. The CDR3 contains 12 residues. V lost 5 bases to trimming and J lost 7 bases, with 8 bases between them. Per germline, CDR1 SEHNR and CDR2 FQNEAQ (reference sequence). CDR3 sequence (DNA): TGTGCCAGCAGCAAAAGCGGTGAAAAACTGTTTTTT. It yields the protein CASSKSGEKLFF.

This clonotype was recorded a few times. The rearrangement links TRBV28 to TRBJ2-1; 7 bases line up with TRBD2. J was trimmed by 3 bases and V by 6 bases; bases with no gene match: 8. Germline loops: CDR1 MDHEN, CDR2 SYDVKM. The CDR3 consists of 15 residues. The CDR3 loop is CASSPPGLLYNEQFF. The DNA of the CDR3 is TGTGCCAGCAGCCCCCCGGGACTACTCTACAATGAGCAGTTCTTC.

This clonotype was observed a few times. The chain uses TRBV29-1 and TRBJ2-1, with D possibly matching TRBD2 (5 bases). Germline V gene data show CDR1 as SQVTM and CDR2 as ANQGSEA. V lost 1 base to trimming and J lost 4 bases, with 8 bases between them. The CDR3 consists of 13 residues. CDR3 nucleotides: TGCAGCGTTGAAGTCCCGGGGTACAATGAGCAGTTCTTC. This sequence encodes CSVEVPGYNEQFF.

The CDR3 bases are TGTGCCAGCAGCTTAAATACCGCGTTTGAAAAACTGTTTTTT. It specifies CASSLNTAFEKLFF. This chain connects TRBV7-9 to TRBJ1-4; no clear D gene. The CDR3 covers 14 residues. The V end lost 2 bases, the J end lost 7 bases, and 11 bases lay between the germline ends. Germline CDR1 and CDR2: SEHNR and FQNEAQ (reference sequence).